This T cell receptor beta chain was identified during a study of PD-1 blockade in classical Hodgkin lymphoma. Study-level findings and limits: Healthy donors reportedly exceeded newly diagnosed patients in baseline TCR diversity. Possible causes of repertoire differences, disease activity or prior therapy, remain undefined.

The table came from immunoSEQ multiplex PCR; TCRdb's copy has only in-frame clones and leaves some out. The sample yields under 20,000 clones, around 87% seen once. About this clone: Its antigen remains unknown.

As for time point: newly diagnosed, previously untreated cHL patient sample. Newly diagnosed classical Hodgkin lymphoma PBMCs, still untreated, provided the comparison samples. The sequence was obtained from a human donor with classical Hodgkin lymphoma. Sequenced input: peripheral blood mononuclear cells (PBMCs).

DNA for the CDR3: TGTGCCAGCAGTTTAGTGGGTAAGGGGGAGCAGTACTTC. This sequence encodes CASSLVGKGEQYF. The V and J genes are TRBV28 and TRBJ2-7, with D possibly TRBD1 on 5 matching bases. The CDR3 totals 13 residues. The germline V gene encodes CDR1 MDHEN and CDR2 SYDVKM. The germline V and J ends were trimmed by 2 bases and 7 bases, with 12 bases remaining between them.